The present T cell receptor (beta chain) was sequenced within a study of blood T cell repertoires in COVID-19. Only in-frame clones appear in the TCRdb table, and some are missing; sequencing was by immunoSEQ multiplex PCR. Of some 150,000 clones listed, around four fifths are singletons. CDR3 length: 15 residues. Losses at the gene ends were 4 bases for V and 5 bases for J; bases not matched to a gene: 5. Germline V CDR1 and CDR2: SGHTA, FQGNSA. The TCR originated in a woman in her 40s with active or convalescent COVID-19. Source material: peripheral blood. The chain couples TRBV7-2 to TRBJ1-5, with 10 positions matching TRBD1. The CDR3: CASSSLTGGDQPQHF. The CDR3 DNA reads as TGTGCCAGCAGCTCCCTGACAGGGGGCGATCAGCCCCAGCATTTT.